This TCR beta chain was captured by sequencing in a study of blood T cell repertoires in COVID-19. Across the study: The samples span acute and convalescent COVID-19 from the United States, Italy and Spain.

Trimming removed 5 bases from V and 12 bases from J, with 14 bases in between. The CDR3 covers 12 residues. In germline, CDR1 is SGHVS, CDR2 FNYEAQ. Original methodology: It was from reference gene primer amplification that nucleated cell counts were estimated. Libraries were prepared by immunoSEQ multiplex PCR; TCRdb keeps only in-frame clonotypes and omits some of them. Clone size and the V and J calls come from that table; the DNA yielded D and trimming. The sample carries more than 25,000 clones, roughly nine tenths recorded once. The sequenced sample consisted of peripheral blood. The TCR sequence derives from a woman aged 35 to 49 with active or convalescent COVID-19. The V and J genes are TRBV7-6 and TRBJ2-4; D may be TRBD2 (5 bases). CDR3 nucleotide sequence: TGTGCCAGCAGCGGAGGAAGGGCGGCTCAGTACTTC. This encodes CASSGGRAAQYF.